This TCR beta chain was sequenced in a study of OX40 agonist ivuxolimab in advanced cancers. As regards this clone: Its cognate antigen is unknown.

The germline V gene has CDR1 PRHDT and CDR2 FYEKMQ (reference sequence). The trim removed 5 bases at V and 4 bases at J, leaving 7 bases unmatched. The CDR3 loop spans 15 amino acids. Using immunoSEQ multiplex PCR, the repertoire was profiled, and TCRdb retains in-frame clones only, with some absent. The sample has about 67,000 clones, under 95% seen once; the top ten hold roughly 13%. Systemic immunosuppression or autoimmune disease history was grounds to exclude patients. Points from the study as a whole: Expanded peripheral T cell antigen specificity was not determined. In CD8+ T cells, expanded clones were on average more numerous than in CD4+.

The material sequenced was CD4+ or CD8+ T cells sorted from blood, taken in a trial of the OX40 agonist ivuxolimab. The chain uses TRBV13 and TRBJ2-7; 11 bases are shared with TRBD1. The TCR comes from an adult with an advanced solid tumor such as melanoma, head and neck, liver or kidney cancer. In DNA, the CDR3 is TGTGCCAGCAGCCGTTTCGGACAGGGGGCGTACGAGCAGTACTTC. Amino acids: CASSRFGQGAYEQYF. Variable domain in full (rest from reference TRBV13 and TRBJ2-7): AAGVIQSPRHLIKEKRETATLKCYPIPRHDTVYWYQQGPGQDPQFLISFYEKMQSDKGSIPDRFSAQQFSDYHSELNMSSLELGDSALYFCASSRFGQGAYEQYFGPGTRLTVT.